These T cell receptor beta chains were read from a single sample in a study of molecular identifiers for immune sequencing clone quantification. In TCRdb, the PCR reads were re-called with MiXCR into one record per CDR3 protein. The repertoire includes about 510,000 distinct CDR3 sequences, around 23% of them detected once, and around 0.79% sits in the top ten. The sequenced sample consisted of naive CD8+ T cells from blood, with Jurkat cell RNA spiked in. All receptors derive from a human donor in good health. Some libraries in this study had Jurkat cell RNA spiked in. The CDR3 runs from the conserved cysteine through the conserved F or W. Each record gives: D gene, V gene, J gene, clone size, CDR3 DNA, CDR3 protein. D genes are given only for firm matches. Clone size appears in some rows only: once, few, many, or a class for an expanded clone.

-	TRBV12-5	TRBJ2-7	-	TGTGCTAGTGGGCACAGCACCTACGAGCAGTACTTC	CASGHSTYEQYF
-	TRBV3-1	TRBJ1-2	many	TGTGCCAGCAGGGAGCAGGGCGTCAGCTATGGCTACACCTTC	CASREQGVSYGYTF
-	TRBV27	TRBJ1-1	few	TGTGCCAGCAGACCACTGGTCGGGGCGGGCACTGAAGCTTTCTTT	CASRPLVGAGTEAFF
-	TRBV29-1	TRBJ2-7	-	TGCCGCGTTGACCCGACAGTTGAGGGCTACGAGCAGTACTTC	CRVDPTVEGYEQYF
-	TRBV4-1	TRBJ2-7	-	TGCGCCAGCAGCCAAGTCGTCACCTACGAGCAGTACTTC	CASSQVVTYEQYF
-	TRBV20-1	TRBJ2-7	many	TGCAGTGCTAATTCCCCCGGGGACGCGGTCTACGAGCAGTACTTC	CSANSPGDAVYEQYF
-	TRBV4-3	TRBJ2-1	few	TGCGCCAGCAGCCAAGCGTTGGTAGAAGTCTACAATGAGCAGTTCTTC	CASSQALVEVYNEQFF
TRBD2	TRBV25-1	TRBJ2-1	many	TGTGCCAGCAGTATACTAGCGGGAGATGAGCAGTTCTTC	CASSILAGDEQFF
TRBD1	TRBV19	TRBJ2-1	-	TGTGCCAGTAGTCCTGGGGTCGGGACAGGGGCCTACAATGAGCAGTTCTTC	CASSPGVGTGAYNEQFF
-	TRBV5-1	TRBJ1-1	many	TGCGCCAGCAGCTTGGCCCCTAGTAAGAACACTGAAGCTTTCTTT	CASSLAPSKNTEAFF
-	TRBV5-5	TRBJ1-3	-	TGTGCCAGCAGCTTGGAGGGGAAAGACACCATATATTTT	CASSLEGKDTIYF
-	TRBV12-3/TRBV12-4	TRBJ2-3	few	TGTGCCAGCACTATTACTGATACGCAGTATTTT	CASTITDTQYF
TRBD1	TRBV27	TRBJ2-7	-	TGTGCCAGCAGTAACAACAGGGGGTCCTACGAGCAGTACTTC	CASSNNRGSYEQYF
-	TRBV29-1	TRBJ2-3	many	TGCAGCGTTGAAGAGGGGCGAGGGACGGACACAGATACGCAGTATTTT	CSVEEGRGTDTDTQYF
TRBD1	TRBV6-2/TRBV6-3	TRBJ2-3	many	TGTGCCAGCAGCAGCATTCTCGAGGACAGGTTTGAAGATACGCAGTATTTT	CASSSILEDRFEDTQYF
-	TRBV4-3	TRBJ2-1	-	TGCGCCAGCAGCCAAGATTTACCGGGCCTCTCCTACAATGAGCAGTTCTTC	CASSQDLPGLSYNEQFF
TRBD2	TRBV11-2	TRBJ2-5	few	TGTGCCAGCAGCCCCCCACTAGCGGGGGACCAAGAGACCCAGTACTTC	CASSPPLAGDQETQYF
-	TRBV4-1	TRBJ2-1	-	TGCGCCAGCAGCCTAGATATTCCCCACTTGAACGACAATGAGCAGTTCTTC	CASSLDIPHLNDNEQFF
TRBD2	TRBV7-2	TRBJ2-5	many	TGTGCCAGTGGAGCCGGGACTAGCTCGGGTTACTTC	CASGAGTSSGYF
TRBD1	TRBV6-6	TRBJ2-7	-	TGTGCCAGCAGTTACACAACAGGGGGCGAGTACGAGCAGTACTTC	CASSYTTGGEYEQYF
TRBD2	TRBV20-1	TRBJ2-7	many	TGCAGTGCTAGAGCGGGGACTAGCGCCTACGAGCAGTACTTC	CSARAGTSAYEQYF
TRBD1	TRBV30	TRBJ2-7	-	TGTGCCTGGAGTCCGGGACAGGGTAGCCACGAGCAGTACTTC	CAWSPGQGSHEQYF
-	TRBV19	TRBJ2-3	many	TGTGCCAGTAGTATAGATTCAGGAGCTAGCACAGATACGCAGTATTTT	CASSIDSGASTDTQYF
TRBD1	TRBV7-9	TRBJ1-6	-	TGTGCCAGCAGCCTAGCAGGGGGCGCCGATTCACCCCTCCACTTT	CASSLAGGADSPLHF